This TCR beta chain was identified during a study of shared T cell receptors in the human thymus listed by TCRdb under 2021. Broadly, across the study: The study examined how self-reactive, shared T-cell receptor alpha chains are generated in the human thymus.

The library was prepared using the immunoSEQ multiplex PCR assay. TCRdb provides this immuneACCESS table in a form limited to in-frame rearrangements. Some clones are lacking; in checked studies, under half of them reflect an unresolved V gene, and why the rest are absent is not known. Counted in this sample were 500,000 to 550,000 clones; 78% of them appeared once. Jointly, the top ten make up around 0.012% of the sample. The CDR3 covers 15 residues, taking in both the cysteine and the phenylalanine. Left in the record is the CDR3 DNA by itself, 45 bases read in frame from the first base. Here V drops 8 bases and J drops 1 base, and the junction holds 5 bases not matched to any gene. CDR1 and CDR2 were assigned from the germline V gene as SGHDN and FVKESK. This clone was found once. Its antigen target is currently unknown. The record has no base qualities; no much larger clone is one base away. The data were also submitted as part of a second study, on human thymus T cells. Looking at the second paper: The donors were immunologically healthy infants in Finland who had open corrective cardiac surgery for congenital heart defects. The thymus tissue came from surgical resects taken out during corrective cardiac surgery. Usage of V and J gene segments appeared to be biased in both the thymic and the peripheral blood repertoires. Highly overlapping thymic TCR repertoires among unrelated individuals were reported in the related research. TCR alpha and beta repertoires from seven to nine infant thymus samples and a few related peripheral blood samples were characterized in the study. Donor ages ranged from about 6 to 244 days, and the cohort comprised 5 to 7 male and a couple of female infants. After being mechanically released from the tissue, thymocytes were kept at -70 degrees C in pellets of about 8.5-34 million cells. A QIAsymphony instrument was used to extract genomic DNA from frozen cell pellets. Using the immunoSEQ multiplex PCR assay, the TCRB and TCRAD loci were amplified from a standardized quantity of quality-controlled genomic DNA. The amplicons covered the V(D)J region and were long enough to include the CDR3 and to identify the V and J genes. Through the commercial immunoSEQ service, the amplicons were sequenced on an Illumina platform. Corrections for primer bias and sequencing errors followed previously described methods, while TCRAD and TCRB definitions were based on the IMGT database. Repertoires were analysed with immunoSEQ Analyzer 3.0 and VDJTools, covering basic statistics, V/J segment usage, diversity estimates, rarefaction and pairwise overlap. Diversity was estimated with Chao1, ChaoE, Efron-Thisted, Shannon and inverse Simpson indices, and also on datasets down-sampled to the smallest sample. For repertoire overlap, CDR3 nucleotide sequence, V gene and J gene had to match strictly, and clustering was done by Jaccard-based multidimensional scaling. On average, thymus samples yielded roughly 770,000 unique TCRB clonotypes, whereas blood samples yielded around 84,000.

The specimen was thymocytes. The clonotype originates from a boy in the first two years of life with a congenital heart defect. Donor details come from another sample of the same person, matched by shared clones. This receptor chain uses TRBV14 and TRBJ2-2; the junction holds 9 bases that match TRBD2. The nucleotide sequence reads TGTGCCAGCTCCGGACTAGCGCTGAACACCGGGGAGCTGTTTTTT. It codes for CASSGLALNTGELFF.